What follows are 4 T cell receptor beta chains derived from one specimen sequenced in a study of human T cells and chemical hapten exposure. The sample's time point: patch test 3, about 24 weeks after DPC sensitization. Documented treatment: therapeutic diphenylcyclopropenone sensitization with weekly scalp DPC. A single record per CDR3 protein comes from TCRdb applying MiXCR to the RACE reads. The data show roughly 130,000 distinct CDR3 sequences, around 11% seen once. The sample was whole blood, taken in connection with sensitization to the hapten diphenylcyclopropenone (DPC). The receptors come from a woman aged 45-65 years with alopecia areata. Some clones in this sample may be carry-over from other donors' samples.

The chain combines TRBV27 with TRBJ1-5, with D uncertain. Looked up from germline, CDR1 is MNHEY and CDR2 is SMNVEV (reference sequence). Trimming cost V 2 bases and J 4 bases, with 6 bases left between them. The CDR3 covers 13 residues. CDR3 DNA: TGTGCCAGCAGTTTAAGGCAGAATCAGCCCCAGCATTTT. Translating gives CASSLRQNQPQHF.

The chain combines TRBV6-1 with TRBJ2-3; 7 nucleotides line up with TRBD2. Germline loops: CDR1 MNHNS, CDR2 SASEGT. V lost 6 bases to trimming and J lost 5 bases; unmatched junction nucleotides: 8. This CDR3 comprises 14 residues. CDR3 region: CASRGGNSGDTQYF. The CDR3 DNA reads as TGTGCCAGCAGGGGAGGGAACTCAGGAGATACGCAGTATTTT.

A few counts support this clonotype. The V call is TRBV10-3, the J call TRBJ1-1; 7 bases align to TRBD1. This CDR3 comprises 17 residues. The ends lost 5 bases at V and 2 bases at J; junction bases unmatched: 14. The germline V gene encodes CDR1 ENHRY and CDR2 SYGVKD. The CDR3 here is CAISNRDSPLLNTEAFF. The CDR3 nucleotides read TGTGCCATCAGTAACCGGGACAGCCCGTTACTTAACACTGAAGCTTTCTTT.

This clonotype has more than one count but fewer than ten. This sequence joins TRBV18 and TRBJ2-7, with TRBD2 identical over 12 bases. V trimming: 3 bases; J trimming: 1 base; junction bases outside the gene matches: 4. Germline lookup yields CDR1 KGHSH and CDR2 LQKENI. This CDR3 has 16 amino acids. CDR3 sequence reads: CASSPTSGSGSYEQYF. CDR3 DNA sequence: TGTGCCAGCTCACCGACTAGCGGGAGTGGATCCTACGAGCAGTACTTC.